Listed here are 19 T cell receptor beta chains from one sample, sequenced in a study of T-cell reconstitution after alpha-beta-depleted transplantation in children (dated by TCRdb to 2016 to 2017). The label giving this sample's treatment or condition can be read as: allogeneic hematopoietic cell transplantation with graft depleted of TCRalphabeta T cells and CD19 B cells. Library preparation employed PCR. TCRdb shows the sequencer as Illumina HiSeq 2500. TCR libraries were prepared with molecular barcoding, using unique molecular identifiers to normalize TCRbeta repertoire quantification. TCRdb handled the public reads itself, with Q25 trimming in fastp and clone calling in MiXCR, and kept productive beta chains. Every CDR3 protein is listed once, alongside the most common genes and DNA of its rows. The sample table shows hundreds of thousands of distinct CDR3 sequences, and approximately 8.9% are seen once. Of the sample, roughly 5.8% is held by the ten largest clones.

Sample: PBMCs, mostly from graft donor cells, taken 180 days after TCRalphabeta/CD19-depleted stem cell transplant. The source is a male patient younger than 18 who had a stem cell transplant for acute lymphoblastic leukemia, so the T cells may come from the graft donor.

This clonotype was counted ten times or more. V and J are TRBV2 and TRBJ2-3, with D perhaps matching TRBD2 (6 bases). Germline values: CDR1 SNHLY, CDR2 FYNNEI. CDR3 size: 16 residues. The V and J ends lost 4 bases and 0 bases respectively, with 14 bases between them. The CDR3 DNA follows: TGTGCCAGCAGTGCCTACGGGGACTGGAGCACAGATACGCAGTATTTT. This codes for CASSAYGDWSTDTQYF.

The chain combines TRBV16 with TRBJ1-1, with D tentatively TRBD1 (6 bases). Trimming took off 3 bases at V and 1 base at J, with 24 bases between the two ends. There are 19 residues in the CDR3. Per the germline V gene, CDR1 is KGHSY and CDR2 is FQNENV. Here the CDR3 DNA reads TGTGCCAGCAGCCACCGAACAGGGAAGGTGTTTACAGGGAACACTGAAGCTTTCTTT. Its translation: CASSHRTGKVFTGNTEAFF.

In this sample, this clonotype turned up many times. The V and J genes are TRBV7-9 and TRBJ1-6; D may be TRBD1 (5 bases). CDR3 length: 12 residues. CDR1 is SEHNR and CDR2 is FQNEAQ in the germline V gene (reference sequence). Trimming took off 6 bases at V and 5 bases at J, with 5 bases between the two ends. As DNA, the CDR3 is TGTGCCAGCAGGGGGGATAATTCACCCCTCCACTTT. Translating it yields CASRGDNSPLHF.

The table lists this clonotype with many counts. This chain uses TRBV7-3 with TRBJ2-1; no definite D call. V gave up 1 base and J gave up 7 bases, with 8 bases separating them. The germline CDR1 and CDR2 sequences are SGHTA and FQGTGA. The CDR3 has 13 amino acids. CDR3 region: CASSLRDGNEQFF. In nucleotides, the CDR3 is TGTGCCAGCAGCTTAAGAGACGGGAATGAGCAGTTCTTC.

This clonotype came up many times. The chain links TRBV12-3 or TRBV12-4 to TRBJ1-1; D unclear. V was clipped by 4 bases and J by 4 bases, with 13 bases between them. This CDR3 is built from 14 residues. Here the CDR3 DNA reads TGTGCCAGCAGTTCCCGGGTCCGGGGCACTGAAGCTTTCTTT. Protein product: CASSSRVRGTEAFF.

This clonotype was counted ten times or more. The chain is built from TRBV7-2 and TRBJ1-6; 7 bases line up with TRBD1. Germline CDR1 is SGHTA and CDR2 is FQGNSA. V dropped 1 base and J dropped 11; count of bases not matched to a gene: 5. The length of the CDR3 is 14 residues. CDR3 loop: CASSLVRGGTPLHF. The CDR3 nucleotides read TGTGCCAGCAGCTTAGTCAGGGGGGGGACACCCCTCCACTTT.

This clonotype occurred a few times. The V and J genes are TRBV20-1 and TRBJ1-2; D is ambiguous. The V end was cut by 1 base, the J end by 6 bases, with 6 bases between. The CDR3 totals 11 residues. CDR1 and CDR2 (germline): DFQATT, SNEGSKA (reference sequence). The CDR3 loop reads CSARGEHGYTF. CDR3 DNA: TGCAGTGCTAGAGGTGAACATGGCTACACCTTC.

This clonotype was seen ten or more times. The CDR3 loop reads CASYYSGQGTEQYF. CDR3 bases: TGTGCCAGCTATTACTCGGGACAGGGGACGGAGCAGTACTTC. The genes are TRBV12-3 or TRBV12-4 and TRBJ2-7, with 10 bases lining up with TRBD1. V was pared by 8 bases and J by 7 bases, with 11 bases of the junction left unmatched. The CDR3 is 14 residues long.

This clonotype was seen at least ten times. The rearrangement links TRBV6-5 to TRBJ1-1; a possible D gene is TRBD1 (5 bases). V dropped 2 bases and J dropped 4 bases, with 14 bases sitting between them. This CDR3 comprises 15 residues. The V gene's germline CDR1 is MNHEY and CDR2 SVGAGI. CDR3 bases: TGTGCCAGCAGTTACCTCACCGGGAGGGGCACTGAAGCTTTCTTT. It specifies CASSYLTGRGTEAFF.

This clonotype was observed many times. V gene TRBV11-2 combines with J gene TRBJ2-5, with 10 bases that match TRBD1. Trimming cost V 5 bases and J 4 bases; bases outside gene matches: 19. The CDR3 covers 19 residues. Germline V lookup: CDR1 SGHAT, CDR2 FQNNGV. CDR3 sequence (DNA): TGTGCCAGCAGCCCCGTGGGCGTATTACGGGACAGGGGTCGAGAGACCCAGTACTTC. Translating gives CASSPVGVLRDRGRETQYF.

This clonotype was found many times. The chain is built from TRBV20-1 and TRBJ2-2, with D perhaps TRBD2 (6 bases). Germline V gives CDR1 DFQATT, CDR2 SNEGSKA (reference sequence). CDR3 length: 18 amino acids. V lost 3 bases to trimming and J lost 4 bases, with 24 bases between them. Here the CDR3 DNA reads TGCAGTGCTAGCAATTTAGGACGGGGGAGCTGGGGCACCGGGGAGCTGTTTTTT. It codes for CSASNLGRGSWGTGELFF.

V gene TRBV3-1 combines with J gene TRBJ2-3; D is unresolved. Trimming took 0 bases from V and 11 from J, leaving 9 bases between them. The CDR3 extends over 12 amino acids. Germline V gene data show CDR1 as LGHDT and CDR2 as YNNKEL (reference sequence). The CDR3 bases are TGTGCCAGCAGCCAAGATCTGGGAAAGCAGTATTTT. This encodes CASSQDLGKQYF.

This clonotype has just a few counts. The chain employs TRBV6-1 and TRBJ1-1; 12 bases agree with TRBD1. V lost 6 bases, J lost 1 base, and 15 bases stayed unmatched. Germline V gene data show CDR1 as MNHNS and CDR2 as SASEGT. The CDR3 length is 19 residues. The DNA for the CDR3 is TGTGCCAGCAGGTTTAGGGACAGGGGGCAATTTAATCGGAACACTGAAGCTTTCTTT. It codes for CASRFRDRGQFNRNTEAFF.

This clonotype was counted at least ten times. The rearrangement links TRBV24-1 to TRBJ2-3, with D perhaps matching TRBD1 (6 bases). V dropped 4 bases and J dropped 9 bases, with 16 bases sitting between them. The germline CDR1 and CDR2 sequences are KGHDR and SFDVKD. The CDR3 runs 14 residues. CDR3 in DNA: TGTGCCACCAGTGACCCAGGACAGTCACGAACGCAGTATTTT. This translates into CATSDPGQSRTQYF.

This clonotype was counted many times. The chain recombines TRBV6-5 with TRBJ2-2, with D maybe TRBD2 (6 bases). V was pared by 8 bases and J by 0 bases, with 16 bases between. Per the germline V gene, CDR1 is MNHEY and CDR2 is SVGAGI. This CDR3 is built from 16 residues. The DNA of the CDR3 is TGTGCCAGCCGGGACTCCCGGGGACCGAACACCGGGGAGCTGTTTTTT. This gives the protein CASRDSRGPNTGELFF.

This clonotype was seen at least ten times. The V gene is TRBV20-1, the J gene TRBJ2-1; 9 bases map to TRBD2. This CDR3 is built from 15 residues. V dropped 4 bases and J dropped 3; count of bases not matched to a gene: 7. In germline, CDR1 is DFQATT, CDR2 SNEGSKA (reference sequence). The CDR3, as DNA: TGCAGTGCTACAGGCGGGAGGGCCAACTACAATGAGCAGTTCTTC. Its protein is CSATGGRANYNEQFF.

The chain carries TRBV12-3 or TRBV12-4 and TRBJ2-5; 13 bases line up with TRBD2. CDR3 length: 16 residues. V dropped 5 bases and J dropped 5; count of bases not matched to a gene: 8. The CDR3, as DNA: TGTGCCAGCAGTCTGGGACTAGCGGGGATAAGTGAGACCCAGTACTTC. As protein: CASSLGLAGISETQYF.

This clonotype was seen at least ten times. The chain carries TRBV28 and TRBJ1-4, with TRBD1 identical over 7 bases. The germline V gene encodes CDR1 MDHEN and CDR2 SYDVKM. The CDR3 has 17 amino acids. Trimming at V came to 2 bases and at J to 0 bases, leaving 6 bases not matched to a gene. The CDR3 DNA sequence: TGTGCCAGCAGTTTAGAGCCCGGGACAGCAACTAATGAAAAACTGTTTTTT. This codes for CASSLEPGTATNEKLFF.

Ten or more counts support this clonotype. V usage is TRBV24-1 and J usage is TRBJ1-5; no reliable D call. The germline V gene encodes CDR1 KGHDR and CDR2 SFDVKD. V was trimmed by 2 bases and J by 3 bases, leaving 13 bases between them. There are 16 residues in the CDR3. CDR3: CATSDSRKGPNQPQHF. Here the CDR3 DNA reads TGTGCCACCAGTGATTCCCGTAAAGGTCCCAATCAGCCCCAGCATTTT.